This TCR beta chain derives from a study of cytomegalovirus exposure and HLA in healthy donors. Germline V CDR1 and CDR2: SGHTA, FQGTGA. The V and J ends lost 5 bases and 7 bases, in that order; junction bases with no gene match: 5. CDR3 length: 15 amino acids. PCR primers comprised 60 Vbeta and 13 Jbeta primers. Some clones are missing from TCRdb's copy, which holds only in-frame ones; the method was immunoSEQ multiplex PCR. The table has about 160,000 clones, roughly 80% seen once; the top ten hold 1%. The specimen sequenced was PBMCs. The TCR comes from a man between 25 and 39 years old in good health and CMV-seronegative. The chain is built from TRBV7-3 and TRBJ2-1; TRBD2 matches 13 bases. CDR3 residues: CASSAGTSGTNEQFF. The CDR3 nucleotides read TGTGCCAGCAGCGCAGGGACTAGCGGGACGAATGAGCAGTTCTTC.